This passage covers 13 T cell receptor beta chains from one sample sequenced in a study of T cells in Graves' hyperthyroidism and ophthalmopathy. Researchers amplified the TCR beta CDR3 regions from RNA transcripts. First-round RT-PCR with HTBI primers amplified the TCR CDR3 region. One entry per CDR3 protein results from TCRdb running MiXCR on the multiplex PCR reads. The data hold some 360,000 distinct CDR3 sequences, with about 14% observed a single time. Input material: blood. The receptors originated from a woman aged 60-70 years with Graves' hyperthyroidism.

This clonotype was detected only a few times. V and J are TRBV12-5 and TRBJ2-1; D is undetermined. The CDR3 loop spans 11 amino acids. Germline V gene lookup returns CDR1 LGHNT and CDR2 FRNRAP. Trimming removed 6 bases from V and 14 bases from J, with 14 bases in between. The CDR3 DNA sequence: TGTGCTAGTGGCTTTGAAGTCGGAAAGTTCTTC. It specifies CASGFEVGKFF.

The CDR3 region is CASGRTGIYEQYF. CDR3 nucleotide sequence: TGTGCCAGCGGGCGGACAGGAATTTACGAGCAGTACTTC. This chain uses TRBV12-3 or TRBV12-4 with TRBJ2-7; 7 positions agree with TRBD1. This CDR3 region has 13 residues. Trimming at V came to 8 bases and at J to 4 bases, leaving 8 bases not matched to a gene.

This clonotype was counted ten times or more. The chain is built from TRBV20-1 and TRBJ2-3; 13 bases agree with TRBD2. Germline lookup yields CDR1 DFQATT and CDR2 SNEGSKA (reference sequence). This CDR3 region has 14 residues. V lost 5 bases to trimming and J lost 3 bases; unmatched junction nucleotides: 2. CDR3 residues: CSAETSGRTDTQYF. The DNA for the CDR3 is TGCAGTGCTGAGACTAGCGGGAGGACAGATACGCAGTATTTT.

The chain joins TRBV10-3 to TRBJ2-6, with 11 bases aligning to TRBD1. Germline V lookup: CDR1 ENHRY, CDR2 SYGVKD. There are 19 residues in the CDR3. With V trimmed by 5 bases and J by 0 bases, 9 bases remained unmatched. DNA of the CDR3: TGTGCCATCAGTCCGAGCGAGGGACAGGGGGGCTCTGGGGCCAACGTCCTGACTTTC. This gives the protein CAISPSEGQGGSGANVLTF.

This clonotype was detected many times. The genes are TRBV5-1 and TRBJ2-3; TRBD2 agrees at 8 bases. V was pared by 3 bases and J by 6 bases, with 12 bases of the junction left unmatched. Germline CDR1 and CDR2: SGHRS and YFSETQ. This CDR3 has 16 residues. DNA of the CDR3: TGCGCCAGCAGCTCACCGGGGGGGGCCTCTATGGATACGCAGTATTTT. It codes for CASSSPGGASMDTQYF.

This clonotype showed up many times. The chain employs TRBV5-1 and TRBJ1-2, with a tentative D call TRBD1 (6 bases). Trimming cost V 7 bases and J 0 bases, with 16 bases left between them. Germline CDR1 and CDR2: SGHRS and YFSETQ. The CDR3 is 15 amino acids. The CDR3 is CASARGGTANYGYTF. Written as DNA, the CDR3 is TGCGCCAGCGCCAGAGGGGGTACAGCTAACTATGGCTACACCTTC.

This clonotype was seen a handful of times. The rearrangement uses TRBV10-3 and TRBJ2-3; weak D call: TRBD1 (6 bases). The V gene lost 2 bases and the J gene lost 2 bases, with 11 bases spanning the gap. The CDR3 has 15 amino acids. From germline, CDR1 is ENHRY and CDR2 SYGVKD. This CDR3 is CAISEQAGATDTQYF. CDR3 sequence (DNA): TGTGCCATCAGTGAGCAAGCAGGGGCCACAGATACGCAGTATTTT.

This clonotype was seen only once. V usage is TRBV11-2 and J usage is TRBJ2-1, with a tentative D call TRBD2 (6 bases). The length of the CDR3 is 15 residues. Germline CDR1 is SGHAT and CDR2 is FQNNGV. V lost 7 bases to trimming and J lost 2 bases, with 15 bases between them. Written as DNA, the CDR3 is TGTGCCAGCAAACCCTGGAGGGGAACCTACAATGAGCAGTTCTTC. This translates into CASKPWRGTYNEQFF.

In this sample, this clonotype turned up many times. The chain links TRBV11-3 to TRBJ2-1; no reliable D call. CDR1 and CDR2 from the germline V gene are SGHNT and YENEEA. The V gene lost 6 bases and the J gene lost 0 bases, with 9 bases spanning the gap. The length of the CDR3 is 14 residues. CDR3 region: CASRVPGSYNEQFF. CDR3 in DNA: TGTGCCAGCAGGGTTCCCGGCTCCTACAATGAGCAGTTCTTC.

This clonotype has at least ten counts. The rearrangement joins TRBV29-1 to TRBJ2-7; D is unresolved. The V and J ends lost 0 bases and 7 bases respectively, with 22 bases between them. This CDR3 region has 16 residues. Germline V lookup: CDR1 SQVTM, CDR2 ANQGSEA. CDR3 coding DNA: TGCAGCGTTGAAGACCCCGCCCGGGCCGGGTCGAGGGAGCAGTACTTC. As protein: CSVEDPARAGSREQYF.

Many counts were recorded for this clonotype. This sequence joins TRBV29-1 and TRBJ2-1; D call uncertain. Germline CDR1 is SQVTM and CDR2 is ANQGSEA. V was cut by 1 base and J by 8 bases, with 9 bases left in between. The CDR3 has 12 residues. The CDR3 here is CSVEGKADEQFF. CDR3 sequence (DNA): TGCAGCGTTGAAGGGAAGGCGGATGAGCAGTTCTTC.

This clonotype has just a few counts. The chain couples TRBV19 to TRBJ2-7, with 7 bases lining up with TRBD2. CDR1 is LNHDA and CDR2 is SQIVND in the germline V gene (reference sequence). The CDR3 has 15 residues. V shed 5 bases and J 0 bases; nucleotides not matched to a gene: 7. CDR3 DNA: TGTGCCAGTAGTGCAGGACTAGGGAGCTCCTACGAGCAGTACTTC. It specifies CASSAGLGSSYEQYF.

This clonotype has at least ten counts. The chain is built from TRBV30 and TRBJ1-6; D is ambiguous. The germline gives CDR1 GTSNPN, CDR2 SVGIG (reference sequence). The CDR3 has 13 residues. V was trimmed by 2 bases and J by 2 bases, leaving 4 bases between them. This chain's CDR3 is CAWSLAYNSPLHF. The DNA of the CDR3 is TGTGCCTGGAGTCTTGCCTATAATTCACCCCTCCACTTT.